These 8 T cell receptor beta chains were all obtained from the same sample, sequenced in a study of blood T cell repertoires in COVID-19. The repertoire was sequenced with immunoSEQ multiplex PCR; TCRdb's copy has only in-frame clones and lacks some. The profile covers 100,000 to 150,000 clones, with 85% appearing a single time and approximately 6.6% taken by the ten largest. Source material: peripheral blood. The receptors were gathered from an older man with active or convalescent COVID-19.

CDR3 sequence reads: CASSLAASGGAAGELFF. The CDR3 DNA sequence: TGTGCCAGCAGCTTGGCGGCTAGCGGGGGGGCAGCCGGGGAGCTGTTTTTT. The chain recombines TRBV5-4 with TRBJ2-2, with 12 bases lining up with TRBD2. Trimming cost V 0 bases and J 6 bases; bases outside gene matches: 6. There are 17 residues in the CDR3. Germline CDR1 is SGHNT and CDR2 is YYREEE (reference sequence).

The chain couples TRBV11-2 to TRBJ2-1; a weak D match, TRBD2 (5 bases). Trimming shortened V by 2 bases and J by 5 bases, and 10 bases separated the two germline ends. Germline values: CDR1 SGHAT, CDR2 FQNNGV. This CDR3 contains 14 residues. The chain's CDR3 is CASSLSGKNNEQFF. The CDR3 region has the DNA TGTGCCAGCAGCTTATCGGGAAAGAACAATGAGCAGTTCTTC.

V and J are TRBV12-5 and TRBJ2-7; 9 bases agree with TRBD1. V shed 2 bases and J 3 bases; nucleotides not matched to a gene: 8. The CDR3 covers 16 residues. From germline, CDR1 is LGHNT and CDR2 FRNRAP. The CDR3 DNA reads TGTGCTAGTGGTTTGACGACAGGGGGTGCACTCTACGAGCAGTACTTC. Amino acid sequence: CASGLTTGGALYEQYF.

The genes are TRBV18 and TRBJ2-1, with 7 nucleotides matching TRBD2. Germline V lookup: CDR1 KGHSH, CDR2 LQKENI. Trimming cost V 0 bases and J 0 bases; bases outside gene matches: 8. There are 18 residues in the CDR3. For the CDR3, the DNA is TGTGCCAGCTCACCACCGAGGCTCGCGGGAGTCTCCTACAATGAGCAGTTCTTC. Its translation: CASSPPRLAGVSYNEQFF.

The chain has TRBV28 and TRBJ1-3, with 10 bases matching TRBD1. Germline CDR1 and CDR2: MDHEN and SYDVKM. CDR3 size: 16 residues. J was trimmed by 4 bases and V by 5 bases; bases with no gene match: 8. CDR3 sequence: CASSPGQGKSGNTIYF. Here the CDR3 DNA reads TGTGCCAGCAGTCCGGGACAGGGGAAATCAGGAAACACCATATATTTT.

The chain combines TRBV12-3 or TRBV12-4 with TRBJ2-4, with D maybe TRBD1 (5 bases). Between the trimmed V and J ends, which lost 1 base and 9 bases, there was a span of 10 bases. The CDR3 runs to 13 residues. Here the CDR3 DNA reads TGTGCCAGCAGTTTAGGGGGCTCAGGCATTCAGTACTTC. Translating gives CASSLGGSGIQYF.

The V gene is TRBV27, the J gene TRBJ1-2; no definite D call. Germline V gene sequence: CDR1 MNHEY, CDR2 SMNVEV (reference sequence). V lost 5 bases to trimming and J lost 7 bases, with 17 bases between them. The CDR3 totals 14 residues. This CDR3 reads CASSPLRAYGGYTF. The CDR3 nucleotides read TGTGCCAGCAGTCCACTACGAGCATATGGTGGCTACACCTTC.

The chain has TRBV6-1 and TRBJ2-4; 8 nucleotides match TRBD1. This CDR3 is built from 16 residues. Germline V gene data show CDR1 as MNHNS and CDR2 as SASEGT. V lost 1 base, J lost 1 base, and 3 bases stayed unmatched. CDR3 DNA: TGTGCCAGCAGTGAAGTATGGACAGGGGCCAAAAACATTCAGTACTTC. It encodes CASSEVWTGAKNIQYF.